The 4 T cell receptor beta chains below come from one sample, sequenced in a study of T cells in Graves' hyperthyroidism and ophthalmopathy. Authors of the study amplified TCR beta CDR3 regions from RNA transcripts. With the HTBI primer set, the TCR CDR3 went through a first round of RT-PCR. TCRdb re-called the multiplex PCR reads with MiXCR, one entry per CDR3 protein. The repertoire has about 500,000 distinct CDR3 sequences, 15% to 20% of them found once; the top ten carry about 29%. The specimen was blood. These receptors came from a woman younger than 45 with Graves' ophthalmopathy.

In its sample, this clonotype was seen a few times. This chain uses TRBV29-1 with TRBJ2-1; tentative D call: TRBD1 (6 bases). V was pared by 7 bases and J by 6 bases, with 16 bases between. The CDR3 sequence is 13 residues long. The germline gives CDR1 SQVTM, CDR2 ANQGSEA. The CDR3 region is CSATGSRANEQFF. The CDR3 bases are TGCAGCGCCACAGGGTCCCGGGCCAATGAGCAGTTCTTC.

This clonotype was recorded at least ten times. The J gene is TRBJ2-1, the V gene TRBV7-2; D not resolved. This CDR3 region has 17 residues. Trimming took off 1 base at V and 0 bases at J, with 13 bases between the two ends. Germline CDR1 is SGHTA and CDR2 is FQGNSA. The CDR3 DNA follows: TGTGCCAGCAGCTTAGTCGCAGGCATAAGCTCCTACAATGAGCAGTTCTTC. Its translation is CASSLVAGISSYNEQFF.

About this clonotype: Because the CDR3 is missing its conserved closing phenylalanine or tryptophan, this is likely a read error. The CDR3 loop is CSASLAGGSPYEQYL. The CDR3, as DNA: TGCAGTGCTAGTTTGGCGGGAGGGTCCCCCTACGAGCAGTACTTA. V is TRBV20-1 and J is TRBJ2-7, with TRBD2 identical over 9 bases. Trimming cost V 3 bases and J 2 bases; bases outside gene matches: 8. There are 15 residues in the CDR3. Germline V lookup: CDR1 DFQATT, CDR2 SNEGSKA (reference sequence).

V and J are TRBV29-1 and TRBJ1-1, with 7 bases that match TRBD1. V gave up 2 bases and J gave up 1 base; unmatched junction bases: 1. The CDR3 is 13 amino acids. CDR1 SQVTM and CDR2 ANQGSEA come from the germline V gene. This chain's CDR3 is CSVEKGANTEAFF. DNA for the CDR3: TGCAGCGTTGAAAAGGGGGCGAACACTGAAGCTTTCTTT.